The clone carrying this T cell receptor (beta chain) was counted a single time. What it binds is not known. This sample was included in a study of shared clonotypes between healthy human individuals. Study overall: Each donor's CD4 naive and CD4 memory cells filled three plates apiece, CD8 naive two, and CD8 memory one.

General study findings and limits: For naive CD4 cells, approximately 4.8% of clonotypes were shared across a handful of donors.

Evenly divided among several immunoSEQ plates was the genomic DNA of each subset. Sequenced by immunoSEQ multiplex PCR; TCRdb stores in-frame clones only, minus some. The top ten clones hold 1.8% of a sample with some 630,000 clones, about 78% of them seen once. Germline V gene data show CDR1 as MDHEN and CDR2 as SYDVKM. With 2 bases removed from V and 4 bases from J, the gap between germline ends came to 8 bases. The CDR3 consists of 13 residues. This TCR was sampled from a woman aged 25 to 39 in good health. Sequenced: memory CD4+ T cells sorted from blood. Subset: CD45RA-negative fraction. The chain combines TRBV28 with TRBJ1-2; D not resolved. The CDR3 reads CASSLDGSYGYTF. In DNA form, the CDR3 reads TGTGCCAGCAGTTTAGACGGATCCTATGGCTACACCTTC.